This T cell receptor beta chain stems from a study of blood T cell repertoires in COVID-19. In the study overall: Collection of acute and convalescent COVID-19 samples took place in the United States, Italy and Spain.

Original analysis: How many nucleated cells were present was estimated from reference gene primer amplification. The repertoire was sequenced with immunoSEQ multiplex PCR; TCRdb's copy has only in-frame clones and lacks some. That table is the source of V, J and clone size, and D and trimming were worked out from the DNA. In the table there are over 75,000 clones, approximately 90% of which are singletons. The germline gives CDR1 MNHEY, CDR2 SMNVEV (reference sequence). The CDR3 sequence is 17 residues long. With V trimmed by 6 bases and J by 1 base, 9 bases remained unmatched. The receptor was derived from a human donor with active COVID-19. The donor label of this sample is uncertain. The V gene is TRBV27, the J gene TRBJ2-3, with 11 bases identical to TRBD1. The sample consisted of peripheral blood. The CDR3 spells CASSGQGAISGTDTQYF. In nucleotides, the CDR3 is TGTGCCAGCAGCGGACAGGGGGCTATAAGCGGCACAGATACGCAGTATTTT.